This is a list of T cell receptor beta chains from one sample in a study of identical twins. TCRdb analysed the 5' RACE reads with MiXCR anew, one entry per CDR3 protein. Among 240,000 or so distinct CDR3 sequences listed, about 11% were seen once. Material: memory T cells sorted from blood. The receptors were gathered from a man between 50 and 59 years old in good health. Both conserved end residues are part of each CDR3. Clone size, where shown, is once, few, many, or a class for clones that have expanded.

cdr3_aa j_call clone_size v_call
CASNTGSGNSPLHF TRBJ1-6 few TRBV7-9
CASSEHPGGANGYTF TRBJ1-2 few TRBV6-1
CASSYPPGLHLGELFF TRBJ2-2 . TRBV6-2/TRBV6-3
CASSLARRAESSYNEQFF TRBJ2-1 many TRBV5-1
CASGANRGGFDEQYF TRBJ2-7 . TRBV5-4
CASSLVAGSGPENSPLHF TRBJ1-6 many TRBV5-1
CASSPVRDWTDTQYF TRBJ2-3 few TRBV6-1
CSARVGTDNQPQHF TRBJ1-5 many TRBV20-1
CASSAGTVNDYGYTF TRBJ1-2 many TRBV7-8
CASSAGAASGNTIYF TRBJ1-3 few TRBV10-2
CSVRVATNEKLFF TRBJ1-4 . TRBV29-1
CASSLIRWGADTQYF TRBJ2-3 many TRBV28
CASSYGQGATNEKLFF TRBJ1-4 . TRBV6-5
CASRTADYLGTQYF TRBJ2-3 many TRBV28
CASSPKTSGRATDTQYF TRBJ2-3 . TRBV6-2/TRBV6-3
CASSHLRGGQETQYF TRBJ2-5 few TRBV4-3
CAISGRGGINTDTQYF TRBJ2-3 many TRBV10-3